A single sample is the source of the 16 T cell receptor beta chains below, sequenced in a study of blood T cell repertoires in COVID-19. Generated by immunoSEQ multiplex PCR, the TCRdb table keeps only in-frame clones and is missing some. The data show a few hundred thousand clones, 80% to 85% seen once. Material: PBMCs or T cells enriched from blood (not recorded which). These receptors came from a man aged 50-60 years who had recovered from COVID-19.

The chain employs TRBV19 and TRBJ2-1; 8 bases line up with TRBD2. Germline V gene data show CDR1 as LNHDA and CDR2 as SQIVND (reference sequence). The CDR3 has 16 amino acids. The V gene end was trimmed by 7 bases and the J gene end by 8 bases; junction bases not matched to a gene: 16. The CDR3 DNA follows: TGTGCCAGTACCCCTAGGGGACGGGGGGGCGTTCATGAGCAGTTCTTC. It codes for CASTPRGRGGVHEQFF.

The count of this clone is one. The J gene is TRBJ2-7, the V gene TRBV24-1; 7 bases line up with TRBD1. CDR1 is KGHDR and CDR2 is SFDVKD in the germline V gene. The junction had 8 bases not matched to a gene; V was cut back by 2 bases and J by 5 bases. This CDR3 has 15 amino acids. CDR3 in amino acids: CATSDYHGTANEQYF. The CDR3 DNA reads TGTGCCACCAGTGATTACCACGGGACAGCGAACGAGCAGTACTTC.

The chain employs TRBV5-1 and TRBJ1-5, with TRBD1 identical over 9 bases. Per the germline V gene, CDR1 is SGHRS and CDR2 is YFSETQ. V was clipped by 4 bases and J by 9 bases; unmatched bases: 8. The CDR3 length is 14 residues. The CDR3: CASSHGTGSMPQHF. The CDR3 DNA follows: TGCGCCAGCAGCCACGGGACAGGGAGTATGCCCCAGCATTTT. The entire variable domain, with the rest obtained from reference TRBV5-1 and TRBJ1-5, is as follows: KAGVTQTPRYLIKTRGQQVTLSCSPISGHRSVSWYQQTPGQGLQFLFEYFSETQRNKGNFPGRFSGRQFSNSRSEMNVSTLELGDSALYLCASSHGTGSMPQHFGDGTRLSIL.

The CDR3 reads CASSDPTSWSYEQYF. DNA for the CDR3: TGTGCCAGCAGCGACCCGACCTCCTGGAGCTACGAGCAGTACTTC. This chain uses TRBV25-1 with TRBJ2-7; no definite D call. With 6 bases removed from V and 3 bases from J, the gap between germline ends came to 18 bases. Germline V gene data show CDR1 as MGHDK and CDR2 as SYGVNS. The CDR3 spans 15 residues.

The chain carries TRBV6-5 and TRBJ2-1; 10 nucleotides agree with TRBD2. V dropped 4 bases and J dropped 4; count of bases not matched to a gene: 7. The CDR3 consists of 16 residues. Germline lookup yields CDR1 MNHEY and CDR2 SVGAGI. This CDR3 is CASSSLAGAAYNEQFF. The CDR3 coding sequence is TGTGCCAGCAGTTCCCTAGCGGGAGCAGCTTACAATGAGCAGTTCTTC.

This clone was found once. This chain connects TRBV3-1 (or the pseudogene TRBV3-2) to TRBJ1-2; TRBD1 is a possible D gene (6 bases). Germline CDR1 is LGHDT and CDR2 is YNNKEL (reference sequence). Trimming left V 1 base short and J 1 base short, with 19 bases between. The CDR3 totals 18 residues. CDR3 in DNA: TGTGCCAGCAGCCAAGCGGGGGCGGGGCGGGGGATTAACTATGGCTACACCTTC. Its protein product is CASSQAGAGRGINYGYTF.

This clone was counted a single time. Other DNA sequences within the sample encode an identical CDR3. The chain has TRBV5-5 and TRBJ1-5, with D possibly TRBD1 on 6 matching bases. The CDR3 is 14 residues long. Per germline, CDR1 SGHKS and CDR2 YYEKEE (reference sequence). Trimming pared 0 bases from V and 2 bases from J, leaving 6 bases between. The DNA for the CDR3 is TGTGCCAGCAGCTTGGACAGGGGCAATCAGCCCCAGCATTTT. It specifies CASSLDRGNQPQHF.

The DNA of the CDR3 is TGTGCCAGCAGCTTGTGGGGGCTGGACTATGGCTACACCTTC. It translates to CASSLWGLDYGYTF. The chain couples TRBV5-6 to TRBJ1-2, with D possibly TRBD1 on 6 matching bases. Trimming left V 1 base short and J 3 bases short, with 10 bases between. The CDR3 consists of 14 residues. Germline V gene sequence: CDR1 SGHDT, CDR2 YYEEEE. Complete variable domain (other parts from reference TRBV5-6 and TRBJ1-2): DAGVTQSPTHLIKTRGQQVTLRCSPKSGHDTVSWYQQALGQGPQFIFQYYEEEERQRGNFPDRFSGHQFPNYSSELNVNALLLGDSALYLCASSLWGLDYGYTFGSGTRLTVV.

This clone was counted only a few times. The chain has TRBV11-2 and TRBJ1-3, with D unresolved. CDR1 is SGHAT, CDR2 FQNNGV, per germline. CDR3 length equals 14 residues. V was shortened by 6 bases and J by 3 bases, with 12 bases between the two germline ends. CDR3 DNA sequence: TGTGCCAGCAGACCCGCCGCCGGTGGAAACACCATATATTTT. Its translation: CASRPAAGGNTIYF. Based on the CDR3 plus reference TRBV11-2 and TRBJ1-3, the full variable domain is EAGVAQSPRYKIIEKRQSVAFWCNPISGHATLYWYQQILGQGPKLLIQFQNNGVVDDSQLPKDRFSAERLKGVDSTLKIQPAKLEDSAVYLCASRPAAGGNTIYFGEGSWLTVV.

The chain is built from TRBV6-5 and TRBJ2-7, with D tentatively TRBD2 (7 bases). V lost 2 bases and J lost 5, with 10 bases in between. The CDR3 runs 13 residues. The germline V gene has CDR1 MNHEY and CDR2 SVGAGI. The DNA of the CDR3 is TGTGCCAGCAGTTACCGGGGGGCTGACGAGCAGTACTTC. The encoded protein is CASSYRGADEQYF.

V gene TRBV19 combines with J gene TRBJ2-7, with 9 bases lining up with TRBD1. The ends lost 7 bases at V and 2 bases at J; junction bases unmatched: 9. Germline CDR1 reads LNHDA; CDR2 reads SQIVND (reference sequence). This CDR3 is 15 amino acids long. The CDR3, as DNA: TGTGCCAGTACCAGACAGGGGGGGTCGGCCTACGAGCAGTACTTC. It encodes CASTRQGGSAYEQYF.

The rearrangement uses TRBV11-2 and TRBJ1-4, with D possibly TRBD1 on 6 matching bases. This CDR3 is built from 15 residues. Germline V gives CDR1 SGHAT, CDR2 FQNNGV. V shed 3 bases and J shed 6 bases, with 14 bases lying between them. CDR3: CASSFFSGVDEKLFF. DNA of the CDR3: TGTGCCAGCAGCTTTTTTTCAGGGGTCGATGAAAAACTGTTTTTT. Using reference TRBV11-2 and TRBJ1-4 for the parts outside the CDR3, the full variable domain is EAGVAQSPRYKIIEKRQSVAFWCNPISGHATLYWYQQILGQGPKLLIQFQNNGVVDDSQLPKDRFSAERLKGVDSTLKIQPAKLEDSAVYLCASSFFSGVDEKLFFGSGTQLSVL.

In its sample, this clone was seen many times. At the DNA level, this CDR3 is encoded by other sequences in the same sample as well. V and J are TRBV7-3 and TRBJ2-2; no reliable D call. V lost 5 bases, J lost 5 bases, and 12 bases lay in between. This CDR3 has 14 residues. Germline CDR1 and CDR2: SGHTA and FQGTGA. The DNA of the CDR3 is TGTGCCAGCAGCCCCGGCCTAGTTACCGGGGAGCTGTTTTTT. It yields the protein CASSPGLVTGELFF.

The chain links TRBV27 to TRBJ1-2; 9 nucleotides align to TRBD1. The CDR3 is made up of 15 amino acids. The germline CDR1 and CDR2 sequences are MNHEY and SMNVEV (reference sequence). V gave up 1 base and J gave up 6 bases; unmatched junction bases: 6. CDR3 sequence: CASSLLQGAGNGYTF. The CDR3, as DNA: TGTGCCAGCAGTTTATTACAGGGGGCTGGGAATGGCTACACCTTC.

V is TRBV19 and J is TRBJ1-2; D is undetermined. Germline lookup yields CDR1 LNHDA and CDR2 SQIVND (reference sequence). V was cut by 3 bases and J by 8 bases, with 7 bases left in between. The CDR3 covers 11 residues. CDR3 residues: CASSIMGGYTF. In DNA, the CDR3 is TGTGCCAGTAGTATCATGGGCGGCTACACCTTC.

The V call is TRBV24-1, the J call TRBJ1-5; TRBD1 matches at 8 bases. CDR3 length equals 17 residues. V gave up 7 bases and J gave up 0 bases; unmatched junction bases: 10. Germline CDR1 is KGHDR and CDR2 is SFDVKD. The CDR3 coding sequence is TGTGCCACCAGCCCTAGACAGGGGATGGCTAGCAATCAGCCCCAGCATTTT. Translating gives CATSPRQGMASNQPQHF.